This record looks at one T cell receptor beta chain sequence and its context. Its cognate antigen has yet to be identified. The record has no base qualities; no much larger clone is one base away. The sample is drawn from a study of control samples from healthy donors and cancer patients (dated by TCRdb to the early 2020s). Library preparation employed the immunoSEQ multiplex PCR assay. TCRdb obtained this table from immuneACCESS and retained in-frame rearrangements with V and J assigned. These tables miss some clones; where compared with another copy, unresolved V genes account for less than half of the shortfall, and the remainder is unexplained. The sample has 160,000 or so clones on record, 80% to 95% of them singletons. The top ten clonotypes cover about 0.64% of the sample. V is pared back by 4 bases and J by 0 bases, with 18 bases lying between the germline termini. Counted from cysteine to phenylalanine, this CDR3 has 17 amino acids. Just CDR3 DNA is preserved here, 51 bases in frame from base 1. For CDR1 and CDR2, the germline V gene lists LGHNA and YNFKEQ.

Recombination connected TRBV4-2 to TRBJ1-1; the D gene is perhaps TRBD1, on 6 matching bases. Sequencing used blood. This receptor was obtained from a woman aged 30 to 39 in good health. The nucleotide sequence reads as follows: TGTGCCAGCAGCCCTAAACCAGGGAGGGGGATGAACACTGAAGCTTTCTTT. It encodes CASSPKPGRGMNTEAFF.